The clone carrying this TCR beta chain was counted a few times. Its antigen is still unknown. The sample originates from a study of Ad26.COV2.S vaccination and SARS-CoV-2 variants. On the study more broadly: Of the COV1001 trial arms, the Ad26.COV2.S arm included the donor. Intramuscularly, Ad26.COV2.S was given either once or twice, 56 days apart. General study points: Vaccine and placebo groups showed comparable non-spike TCR breadth.

V lost 3 bases and J 8 bases, leaving 10 bases between the germline ends. Per the germline V gene, CDR1 is KGHSH and CDR2 is LQKENI. The CDR3 runs 13 residues. Repertoires were generated with immunoSEQ multiplex PCR, while TCRdb's copy carries only in-frame clones and drops some. The sample holds 300,000 to 400,000 clones, around four fifths seen once. Treatment of the sample: some 20 received Ad26.COV2.S at low or high dose, single or two shots; 5 received placebo; per-sample allocation not given. Repertoires come from day 63 after the first vaccine or placebo injection. This sequence originates from a person aged 18 to 65 who received the Ad26.COV2.S COVID-19 vaccine or a placebo. Sequences were derived from peripheral blood, sampled in a trial of Ad26.COV2.S vaccine versus placebo. V and J are TRBV18 and TRBJ1-4; maybe TRBD1 (5 bases). This CDR3 reads CASSPSGAEKLFF. In nucleotides, the CDR3 is TGTGCCAGCTCACCTTCCGGGGCGGAAAAACTGTTTTTT. Full variable domain (remainder filled in from reference TRBV18 and TRBJ1-4): NAGVMQNPRHLVRRRGQEARLRCSPMKGHSHVYWYRQLPEEGLKFMVYLQKENIIDESGMPKERFSAEFPKEGPSILRIQQVVRGDSAAYFCASSPSGAEKLFFGSGTQLSVL.